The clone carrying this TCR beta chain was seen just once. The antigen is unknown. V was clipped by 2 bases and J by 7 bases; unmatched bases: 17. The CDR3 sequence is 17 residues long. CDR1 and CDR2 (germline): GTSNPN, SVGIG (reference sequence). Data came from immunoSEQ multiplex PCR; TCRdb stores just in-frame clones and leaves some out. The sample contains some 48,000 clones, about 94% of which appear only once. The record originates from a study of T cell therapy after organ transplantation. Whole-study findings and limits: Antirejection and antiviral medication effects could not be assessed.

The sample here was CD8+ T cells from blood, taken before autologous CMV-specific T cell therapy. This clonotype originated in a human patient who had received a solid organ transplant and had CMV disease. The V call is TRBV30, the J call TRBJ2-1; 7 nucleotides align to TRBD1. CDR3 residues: CAWSMSTGAGMWNEQFF. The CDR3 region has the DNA TGTGCCTGGAGTATGTCCACAGGGGCCGGCATGTGGAATGAGCAGTTCTTC.